Listed here are 31 T cell receptor beta chains from one sample, sequenced in a study of OX40 agonist ivuxolimab in advanced cancers. Using immunoSEQ multiplex PCR, the repertoire was profiled, and TCRdb retains in-frame clones only, with some absent. The sample consists of about 88,000 clones, about 85% of them appearing once. The sequences come from CD4+ or CD8+ T cells sorted from blood, collected in a trial of the OX40 agonist ivuxolimab. The receptor source for this set is an adult with an advanced solid tumor such as melanoma, head and neck, liver or kidney cancer.

This clone was observed a handful of times. In nucleotides, the CDR3 is TGTGCCAGCAGCGGGACAGCGTCTGGCTACACCTTC. It codes for CASSGTASGYTF. V gene TRBV6-1 combines with J gene TRBJ1-2, with 7 positions matching TRBD1. CDR3 size: 12 residues. Per the germline V gene, CDR1 is MNHNS and CDR2 is SASEGT. V lost 6 bases and J lost 7; bases outside the gene matches: 5.

The chain carries TRBV4-2 and TRBJ2-7; 8 bases align to TRBD1. The V and J ends lost 1 base and 2 bases, in that order; junction bases with no gene match: 7. This CDR3 region has 16 residues. The germline gives CDR1 LGHNA, CDR2 YNFKEQ. CDR3 sequence reads: CASSQVPDRAPYEQYF. The DNA for the CDR3 is TGTGCCAGCAGCCAAGTACCGGACAGGGCCCCCTACGAGCAGTACTTC.

The chain recombines TRBV4-2 with TRBJ2-3; D perhaps matches TRBD2 (5 bases). V shed 5 bases and J shed 6 bases, with 18 bases lying between them. Germline V gene lookup returns CDR1 LGHNA and CDR2 YNFKEQ. This CDR3 has 15 residues. The CDR3 nucleotides are TGTGCCAGCAGCGCAGATCGGGGAGACCGGGATACGCAGTATTTT. Its translation is CASSADRGDRDTQYF.

The chain uses TRBV10-2 and TRBJ2-1; 8 positions match TRBD2. Germline CDR1 reads WSHSY; CDR2 reads SAAADI. The CDR3 consists of 16 residues. V shed 4 bases and J 0 bases; nucleotides not matched to a gene: 5. CDR3: CASSGLASSSYNEQFF. The DNA for the CDR3 is TGCGCCAGCAGTGGACTAGCGTCTAGCTCCTACAATGAGCAGTTCTTC.

CDR3 amino acids: CAISESSAGKGKNIQYF. The DNA for the CDR3 is TGTGCCATCAGTGAGAGTTCGGCAGGGAAAGGGAAAAACATTCAGTACTTC. The V gene is TRBV10-3, the J gene TRBJ2-4; D is possibly TRBD1 (5 bases). CDR1 and CDR2 from the germline V gene are ENHRY and SYGVKD. Trimming cost V 2 bases and J 4 bases, with 18 bases left between them. This CDR3 region has 17 residues.

The chain links TRBV19 to TRBJ1-5; TRBD1 aligns across 8 bases. CDR3 length: 18 residues. CDR1 is LNHDA, CDR2 SQIVND, per germline (reference sequence). With 1 base clipped from V and 6 bases from J, the junction kept 14 bases outside the gene matches. DNA of the CDR3: TGTGCCAGTAGTATAGTGGTGTCCGGACAGGGTGTCGGTCAGCCCCAGCATTTT. Its protein product is CASSIVVSGQGVGQPQHF. Filled out from reference TRBV19 and TRBJ1-5, the complete variable domain reads DGGITQSPKYLFRKEGQNVTLSCEQNLNHDAMYWYRQDPGQGLRLIYYSQIVNDFQKGDIAEGYSVSREKKESFPLTVTSAQKNPTAFYLCASSIVVSGQGVGQPQHFGDGTRLSIL.

V usage is TRBV6-5 and J usage is TRBJ1-6, with 8 bases fitting TRBD1. Germline CDR1 is MNHEY and CDR2 is SVGAGI. The V and J ends lost 6 bases and 11 bases, in that order; junction bases with no gene match: 6. This CDR3 comprises 13 residues. The CDR3 loop reads CASSRTGRAPLHF. The DNA for the CDR3 is TGTGCCAGCAGCCGGACAGGGCGGGCACCCCTCCACTTT.

The V call is TRBV30, the J call TRBJ1-5; no reliable D call. V shed 0 bases and J shed 4 bases, with 7 bases lying between them. Germline CDR1 GTSNPN, CDR2 SVGIG (reference sequence). The CDR3 has 13 residues. CDR3 amino acids: CAWSVPANQPQHF. The DNA of the CDR3 is TGTGCCTGGAGTGTACCCGCAAATCAGCCCCAGCATTTT.

The CDR3 protein is CASSLEVRDRTYEQYV. The CDR3 DNA is TGTGCCAGCAGCTTAGAGGTTAGGGACAGAACTTACGAGCAGTACGTC. This chain connects TRBV7-9 to TRBJ2-7, with 7 bases fitting TRBD1. J gave up 4 bases and V 1 base, and 10 bases lay outside the gene matches. Germline V gene data show CDR1 as SEHNR and CDR2 as FQNEAQ (reference sequence). The CDR3 extends over 16 amino acids.

J is TRBJ2-2 and V is TRBV6-5; D uncertain. Trimming cost V 2 bases and J 8 bases, with 9 bases left between them. This CDR3 comprises 13 residues. In germline, CDR1 is MNHEY, CDR2 SVGAGI. The CDR3 reads CASSYRLLGELFF. The CDR3 bases are TGTGCCAGCAGTTACAGGTTGCTTGGGGAGCTGTTTTTT.

This chain connects TRBV28 to TRBJ2-7; TRBD2 is a possible D gene (6 bases). The CDR3 contains 14 residues. In germline, CDR1 is MDHEN, CDR2 SYDVKM. V was pared by 3 bases and J by 6 bases, with 15 bases between. The CDR3 DNA follows: TGTGCCAGCAGTTTTGGGGGGTCGACGCCCGAGCAGTACGTC. The encoded protein is CASSFGGSTPEQYV.

The rearrangement links TRBV7-8 to TRBJ2-2, with TRBD2 matching over 14 bases. Trimming removed 6 bases from V and 5 bases from J; junction bases left unmatched: 5. The V gene's germline CDR1 is SGHVS and CDR2 FQNEAQ. CDR3 length: 16 amino acids. CDR3 in amino acids: CASRGLAGAGTGELFF. The CDR3 nucleotides are TGTGCCAGCAGGGGACTAGCGGGAGCGGGGACCGGGGAGCTGTTTTTT.

The chain uses TRBV25-1 and TRBJ2-7, with unresolved D. The CDR3 has 12 residues. Germline V CDR1 and CDR2: MGHDK, SYGVNS. Trimming stripped 4 bases from V and 3 bases from J, with 7 bases between. The chain's CDR3 is CASSATFYEQYF. CDR3 nucleotide sequence: TGTGCCAGCAGTGCTACCTTCTACGAGCAGTACTTC.

The chain is built from TRBV10-2 and TRBJ2-7; 8 nucleotides align to TRBD1. Germline V gives CDR1 WSHSY, CDR2 SAAADI. The CDR3 sequence is 13 residues long. Unmatched junction bases numbered 1, after V lost 4 bases and J lost 2 bases. CDR3 residues: CASSGTGTYEQYV. CDR3 coding DNA: TGCGCCAGCAGTGGGACAGGGACCTACGAGCAGTACGTC.

The chain employs TRBV18 and TRBJ2-5, with 7 bases matching TRBD1. Germline-derived CDR1 and CDR2 are KGHSH and LQKENI. J was trimmed by 1 base and V by 6 bases; bases with no gene match: 5. CDR3 length: 14 residues. This CDR3 is CASSPDRTQETQYF. CDR3 bases: TGTGCCAGCTCCCCGGACAGGACCCAAGAGACCCAGTACTTC. Combining the CDR3 with reference TRBV18 and TRBJ2-5 gives the whole variable domain NAGVMQNPRHLVRRRGQEARLRCSPMKGHSHVYWYRQLPEEGLKFMVYLQKENIIDESGMPKERFSAEFPKEGPSILRIQQVVRGDSAAYFCASSPDRTQETQYFGPGTRLLVL.

The rearrangement uses TRBV10-3 and TRBJ2-1; 11 positions match TRBD1. The CDR3 has 14 amino acids. Losses at the gene ends were 4 bases for V and 7 bases for J; bases not matched to a gene: 3. Per the germline V gene, CDR1 is ENHRY and CDR2 is SYGVKD. The CDR3 DNA is TGTGCCATCAGTGGTGGACAGGGGGCGAATGAGCAGTTCTTC. Encoded protein: CAISGGQGANEQFF.

This clone was counted a single time. The chain joins TRBV6-5 to TRBJ1-4; D is unclear. Trimming took off 6 bases at V and 8 bases at J, with 16 bases between the two ends. Germline V gene data show CDR1 as MNHEY and CDR2 as SVGAGI. There are 14 residues in the CDR3. CDR3: CASRDERAWEKLFF. The CDR3 coding sequence is TGTGCCAGCAGAGACGAGCGGGCGTGGGAAAAACTGTTTTTT.

The chain has TRBV29-1 and TRBJ2-5, with unresolved D. The germline V and J ends were trimmed by 2 bases and 7 bases, with 11 bases remaining between them. CDR3 length equals 12 residues. The germline CDR1 and CDR2 sequences are SQVTM and ANQGSEA. The CDR3 coding sequence is TGCAGCGTTGAATTTGCCTGGGGGACCCAGTACTTC. It is translated as CSVEFAWGTQYF.

V gene TRBV6-5 combines with J gene TRBJ2-1; D is possibly TRBD1 (5 bases). Trimming cost V 6 bases and J 7 bases, with 19 bases left between them. The CDR3 is made up of 15 amino acids. The germline CDR1 and CDR2 sequences are MNHEY and SVGAGI. The DNA of the CDR3 is TGTGCCAGCAGATACAGGCAAACGGGCGGAAATGAGCAGTTCTTC. It specifies CASRYRQTGGNEQFF.

The chain has TRBV2 and TRBJ2-3; the match to TRBD2 covers 7 bases. J gave up 4 bases and V 7 bases, and 11 bases lay outside the gene matches. The CDR3 length is 15 residues. Per the germline V gene, CDR1 is SNHLY and CDR2 is FYNNEI. CDR3 sequence reads: CASKRSGGRPDTQYF. The CDR3 coding sequence is TGTGCCAGCAAACGGTCGGGAGGCCGACCAGATACGCAGTATTTT.

This clone was counted a single time. The V call is TRBV19, the J call TRBJ1-6, with D hard to call. Germline loops: CDR1 LNHDA, CDR2 SQIVND (reference sequence). The CDR3 totals 15 residues. The ends were cut back, 4 bases at V and 5 bases at J, with 12 bases in the middle. This chain's CDR3 is CASSRGRVDNSPLHF. CDR3 DNA sequence: TGTGCCAGTAGTAGGGGTAGGGTGGATAATTCACCCCTCCACTTT.

V and J are TRBV7-3 and TRBJ2-3, with 7 bases fitting TRBD2. Germline values: CDR1 SGHTA, CDR2 FQGTGA. V lost 5 bases and J lost 5; bases outside the gene matches: 7. The CDR3 length is 14 residues. The CDR3 protein is CASSLVGTKDTQYF. For the CDR3, the DNA is TGTGCCAGCAGCCTCGTGGGGACTAAAGATACGCAGTATTTT.

The chain uses TRBV6-5 and TRBJ1-4; TRBD1 might be the D (5 bases). In germline, CDR1 is MNHEY, CDR2 SVGAGI. V lost 5 bases and J lost 10, with 11 bases in between. CDR3 length: 12 amino acids. The CDR3 DNA sequence: TGTGCCAGCAGTACCGGGACTGGAAAACTGTTTTTT. Translation gives CASSTGTGKLFF.

V usage is TRBV5-6 and J usage is TRBJ2-3, with D perhaps matching TRBD2 (7 bases). V lost 4 bases and J 3 bases, leaving 15 bases between the germline ends. The length of the CDR3 is 15 residues. The germline CDR1 and CDR2 sequences are SGHDT and YYEEEE. The CDR3 region has the DNA TGTGCCAGCAGCCCGCTAGGGGGGGCGACAGATACGCAGTATTTT. It yields the protein CASSPLGGATDTQYF.

The gene calls are TRBV7-9 and TRBJ2-3, with 7 positions matching TRBD2. J gave up 4 bases and V 3 bases, and 4 bases lay outside the gene matches. This CDR3 spans 14 amino acids. Germline V gene sequence: CDR1 SEHNR, CDR2 FQNEAQ (reference sequence). Written as DNA, the CDR3 is TGTGCCAGCAGCTTCAGTGGGGGGGCAGATACGCAGTATTTT. As protein: CASSFSGGADTQYF.

The chain employs TRBV28 and TRBJ2-7; maybe TRBD1 (5 bases). Germline V gene lookup returns CDR1 MDHEN and CDR2 SYDVKM. Trimming pared 1 base from V and 3 bases from J, leaving 10 bases between. The CDR3 has 14 residues. The CDR3 protein is CASSLSDRRYEQYF. As DNA, the CDR3 is TGTGCCAGCAGTTTATCAGACAGACGCTACGAGCAGTACTTC. Supplemented by reference TRBV28 and TRBJ2-7, the full variable domain reads DVKVTQSSRYLVKRTGEKVFLECVQDMDHENMFWYRQDPGLGLRLIYFSYDVKMKEKGDIPEGYSVSREKKERFSLILESASTNQTSMYLCASSLSDRRYEQYFGPGTRLTVT.

This CDR3 reads CASSSPNRGSNQPQHF. The CDR3 nucleotides are TGTGCCAGCAGTTCTCCAAACAGGGGTAGCAATCAGCCCCAGCATTTT. The chain recombines TRBV6-6 with TRBJ1-5; 7 positions match TRBD1. Losses at the gene ends were 4 bases for V and 0 bases for J; bases not matched to a gene: 6. This CDR3 spans 16 amino acids. From germline, CDR1 is MNHNY and CDR2 SVGAGI (reference sequence).

The gene calls are TRBV18 and TRBJ2-1; 9 bases fit TRBD2. Germline-derived CDR1 and CDR2 are KGHSH and LQKENI. This CDR3 region has 15 residues. V was clipped by 3 bases and J by 4 bases; unmatched bases: 4. The CDR3 DNA sequence: TGTGCCAGCTCACCGTCCCTAGCGGGATACAATGAGCAGTTCTTC. Its translation is CASSPSLAGYNEQFF.

V and J are TRBV19 and TRBJ2-1, with 10 bases lining up with TRBD2. CDR3 length equals 15 residues. Germline-derived CDR1 and CDR2 are LNHDA and SQIVND (reference sequence). Trimming at V came to 5 bases and at J to 3 bases, leaving 4 bases not matched to a gene. The chain's CDR3 is CASSFSGRHYNEQFF. The DNA for the CDR3 is TGTGCCAGTAGTTTTAGCGGGAGGCACTACAATGAGCAGTTCTTC. The full variable domain, its missing parts supplied by reference TRBV19 and TRBJ2-1, is DGGITQSPKYLFRKEGQNVTLSCEQNLNHDAMYWYRQDPGQGLRLIYYSQIVNDFQKGDIAEGYSVSREKKESFPLTVTSAQKNPTAFYLCASSFSGRHYNEQFFGPGTRLTVL.

This clone was counted a single time. This chain connects TRBV29-1 to TRBJ1-6; D is undetermined. There are 12 residues in the CDR3. Germline CDR1 reads SQVTM; CDR2 reads ANQGSEA. The V and J ends lost 4 bases and 6 bases respectively, with 7 bases between them. The CDR3 DNA is TGCAGCGTTGGGGAGCTTAATTCACCCCTCCACTTT. Translated, it gives CSVGELNSPLHF.

The CDR3 DNA reads as TGTGCCAGCAGACAAGGACAATATACCTACGAGCAGTACGTC. Residues: CASRQGQYTYEQYV. This sequence joins TRBV6-4 and TRBJ2-7, with a possible D match to TRBD1 (5 bases). The germline V and J ends were trimmed by 6 bases and 2 bases, with 14 bases remaining between them. The CDR3 contains 14 residues. Germline V CDR1 and CDR2: MRHNA, SNTAGT.